The T cell receptor beta chain described here comes from a study of graft-versus-host responses after intestinal transplantation. The CDR3 length is 15 residues. Trimming took 3 bases from V and 7 from J, leaving 19 bases between them. Germline CDR1 and CDR2: SGDLS and YYNGEE. Concerning this clone: Its antigen remains unknown.

Clones were read by immunoSEQ multiplex PCR, and TCRdb kept only the in-frame ones, dropping some. In the table there are approximately 82,000 clones, about 93% of which are singletons. Overall study findings and caveats: Those patients showing graft-donor T cell macrochimerism displayed high graft-versus-host to host-versus-graft clonal ratios in allografts.

This clonotype was sampled from a human donor who was the organ donor for an intestinal transplant. This chain uses TRBV9 with TRBJ1-1, with TRBD1 as a possible D gene (6 bases). Sequences were derived from unstimulated CD8+ T cells sorted from spleen or lymph node cells, sampled before transplant. Here the CDR3 DNA reads TGTGCCAGCAGCGCCCATAATACAGGGTCCCATGAAGCTTTCTTT. Protein: CASSAHNTGSHEAFF.